This T cell receptor beta chain was documented in a study of blood T cell repertoires in COVID-19. Study-wide background: The United States, Italy and Spain provided the acute and convalescent COVID-19 samples. PBMCs, B-cell-depleted T cells, or T cells were the source of the cDNA or gDNA that made up the material.

The CDR3 spans 17 residues. Germline-derived CDR1 and CDR2 are SGHVS and FNYEAQ. Trimming removed 2 bases from V and 7 bases from J, with 21 bases in between. Original analysis: Counts of nucleated cells, estimated from reference gene primer amplification, were obtained. TCRdb's copy holds only in-frame clones and misses some; the assay was immunoSEQ multiplex PCR. The V and J calls and clone size are taken from that table; D and trimming were inferred from the DNA. The repertoire holds 200,000 to 250,000 clones, with 87% as singletons. The sample comprised peripheral blood. The TCR sequence derives from a young woman who had recovered from COVID-19. This sequence joins TRBV7-6 and TRBJ2-1; weak D call: TRBD2 (6 bases). CDR3 DNA: TGTGCCAGCAGCTTAAAAGGAGAGGGAGGTTGGGGGAATGAGCAGTTCTTC. Protein product: CASSLKGEGGWGNEQFF.